Listed below are T cell receptor beta chains from one sample, sequenced in a study of cytomegalovirus exposure and HLA in healthy donors. Sequencing used immunoSEQ multiplex PCR; TCRdb keeps in-frame clones, though not all of them. The sample carries under 150,000 clones, roughly 77% recorded once. The specimen sequenced was PBMCs. These receptors all come from a middle-aged woman in good health and CMV-seropositive. Each CDR3 is given without its conserved first and last residue.

v_gene,CDR3aa
TRBV30,AWSAPGRGGRGWNTGELF
TRBV19,ASSTTGTGRNEQY
TRBV15,ATSKGVSNTGELF
TRBV6-1,ASREGQGVDYGYT
TRBV5-1,ASGGEGHGYT
TRBV15,ATSRVHLAGVDNEQF
TRBV5-4,ASTLGQGFSGANVLT
TRBV7-2,ASSPFETGTGYYGYT
TRBV5-1,ASSLGTGLPDTQY
TRBV28,ASSLDQDIEAF
TRBV5-1,ASSPGTVSLGGELF
TRBV4-2,ASSQGQDRVDEQY
TRBV5-1,ASSLVVADSSYEQY
TRBV27,ASSLAGSNEQF
TRBV6-1,ASSEVRGYEQY
TRBV4-1,ASSQDSPFIDNEQF
TRBV19,ASSISQRFGELF
TRBV9,ASSVEGSEAYNEQF
TRBV7-2,ASSLGDYEQY